Listed below are T cell receptor beta chains from one sample, sequenced in a study of control samples from healthy donors and cancer patients. The protocol was immunoSEQ multiplex PCR, while the TCRdb copy is restricted to in-frame clones and leaves out a portion. Of tens of thousands of clones listed, about nine tenths were seen once; the top ten hold about 15%. Material: blood. The receptors originated from a man younger than 40 in good health. The CDR3 runs from the conserved cysteine through the conserved F or W. Fields, in order: D gene, clone size, J gene, CDR3 length, V gene, CDR3 DNA, CDR3 protein. D genes are given only for firm matches. Clone size is stated in some rows and not others, as once, few, many or a class when expanded.

>.|.|TRBJ1-2|15|TRBV11-2
TGTGCCAGCAGCTTAGATCCCACACCGGCCTATGGCTACACCTTC
CASSLDPTPAYGYTF
>TRBD2|.|TRBJ2-5|16|TRBV7-2
TGTGCCAGCAGCTCTCGGACTAGCGGGCCCTGGGTGGCCCAGTACTTC
CASSSRTSGPWVAQYF
>.|.|TRBJ1-6|13|TRBV12-3/TRBV12-4
TGTGCCAGCAGTTTATTTCGGGATTCACCCCTCCACTTT
CASSLFRDSPLHF
>.|once|TRBJ2-5|18|TRBV25-1
TGTGCCAGCAGTGAACTAGTACAGGGACCCTCATACCAAGAGACCCAGTACTTC
CASSELVQGPSYQETQYF
>.|.|TRBJ2-1|15|TRBV6-1
TGTGCCAGCAGTGAAAGCCTAGTAAGGTATAGTGAGCAGTTCTTC
CASSESLVRYSEQFF
>.|.|TRBJ2-1|15|TRBV7-2
TGTGCCAGCAGCTTAGTGGCGGGACCTACCAATGAGCAGTTCTTC
CASSLVAGPTNEQFF
>.|.|TRBJ1-5|14|TRBV27
TGTGCCAGCCGAAGCGGGGTTAGCAATCAGCCCCAGCATTTT
CASRSGVSNQPQHF
>.|.|TRBJ2-4|15|TRBV5-1
TGCGCCAGCAGCTTGGCGAGGAGGGAAGGGGACATTCAGTACTTC
CASSLARREGDIQYF
>.|once|TRBJ1-6|16|TRBV27
TGTGCCAGCAGTCGACAAGCCGGGGGGGACCGGGTACCCCTCCACTTT
CASSRQAGGDRVPLHF
>.|.|TRBJ1-3|16|TRBV15
TGTGCCACCAGCAGAGAGAAGGGGAAAGGAGGAAACACCATATATTTT
CATSREKGKGGNTIYF
>.|.|TRBJ1-2|15|TRBV4-3
TGCGCCAGCAGCCAAGATGGGGACTGGAAGGAGGGCTACACCTTC
CASSQDGDWKEGYTF
>.|.|TRBJ2-7|13|TRBV7-9
TGTGCCAGCAGCTTTCGGGGGCCCTACGAGCAGTACTTC
CASSFRGPYEQYF
>.|.|TRBJ1-3|15|TRBV6-1
TGTGCCAGCAGTGAAGCGTCCCTCGGAGGTGACACCATATATTTT
CASSEASLGGDTIYF
>TRBD2|.|TRBJ2-7|16|TRBV5-8
TGTGCCAGCAGCCAAGCACTAGCGTTCAACTCCTACGAGCAGTACTTC
CASSQALAFNSYEQYF
>TRBD1|.|TRBJ2-5|17|TRBV4-2
TGTGCCAGCAGCCAAGGTCGCGGGACAGGGAACCAAGAGACCCAGTACTTC
CASSQGRGTGNQETQYF
>TRBD1|.|TRBJ1-5|15|TRBV25-1
TGTGCCAGCAGTGTAGGGACAGCCTACAATCAGCCCCAGCATTTT
CASSVGTAYNQPQHF
>.|.|TRBJ1-2|15|TRBV4-2
TGTGCCAGCAGCCAACACAGACAGGAGCACTATGGCTACACCTTC
CASSQHRQEHYGYTF
>.|.|TRBJ2-1|13|TRBV7-9
TGTGCCAGCAGCTCTGAGCAGGGGAATGAGCAGTTCTTC
CASSSEQGNEQFF
>.|few|TRBJ1-3|15|TRBV6-5
TGTGCCAGCACTCCACCGGGGGGAAACGGAAACACCATATATTTT
CASTPPGGNGNTIYF
>.|.|TRBJ1-1|11|TRBV20-1
TGCAGTGCTCGAGAGAGGACTGAAGCTTTCTTT
CSARERTEAFF
>TRBD1|.|TRBJ2-1|14|TRBV28
TGTGCCAGCCCCACGGGACAGGGGAAAAATGAGCAGTTCTTC
CASPTGQGKNEQFF
>TRBD1|.|TRBJ2-7|13|TRBV5-5
TGTGCCAGCAGCTTTGACAGGGGCAGCGAGCAGTACTTC
CASSFDRGSEQYF
>.|.|TRBJ1-1|15|TRBV6-5
TGTGCCAGCAGTTACGGCGCCAGTAAAAACACTGAAGCTTTCTTT
CASSYGASKNTEAFF
>TRBD1|.|TRBJ2-5|15|TRBV7-2
TGTGCCAGCAGCTTAGGGCAGGGGGTCCAGGGGACCCAGTACTTC
CASSLGQGVQGTQYF
>.|.|TRBJ1-6|13|TRBV30
TGTGCCTGGATTCAAGGACCCCATTCACCCCTCCACTTT
CAWIQGPHSPLHF
>.|.|TRBJ2-5|13|TRBV5-6
TGTGCCAGCAGCTCCCAGAACCAAGAGACCCAGTACTTC
CASSSQNQETQYF
>TRBD1|few|TRBJ2-1|14|TRBV7-9
TGTGCCAGCAGCTGGGGACAGGGGAGGAATGAGCAGTTCTTC
CASSWGQGRNEQFF
>.|.|TRBJ1-1|14|TRBV14
TGTGCCAGCAGCCCCCGGAGCATGAACACTGAAGCTTTCTTT
CASSPRSMNTEAFF
>TRBD1|.|TRBJ2-2|15|TRBV10-3
TGTGCCATCAGTGAGAACAGGGGGGAAGGAAGGGAGCTGTTTTTT
CAISENRGEGRELFF
>TRBD1|.|TRBJ2-7|14|TRBV13
TGTGCCAGCAGCCTAGGGGGCGCGCGACACGAGCAGTACTTC
CASSLGGARHEQYF
>.|.|TRBJ2-3|13|TRBV4-3
TGCGCCAGCAGCTTCCAAAACACAGATACGCAGTATTTT
CASSFQNTDTQYF
>TRBD1|.|TRBJ1-2|17|TRBV27
TGTGCCAGCAGTTCAATCCCGAGGACAGGGGACTTGGGTGGCTACACCTTC
CASSSIPRTGDLGGYTF
>.|.|TRBJ1-2|13|TRBV4-2
TGTGCCAGCAGCCAGACCCCAGGGCTGGGCTACACCTTC
CASSQTPGLGYTF